This is a list of T cell receptor beta chains from one sample in a study of blood T cells in healthy people across ages. Via MiXCR, TCRdb re-called the 5' RACE reads, giving one row per CDR3 protein. The sample has 1.5 million to 2 million distinct CDR3 sequences, about 50% seen once. Sequencing was performed on blood. The receptors shown here come from a woman in her thirties or forties in good health. The CDR3 runs from the conserved cysteine through the conserved F or W. D genes are given only for firm matches. Size is omitted from some rows. Given values are once, few, many or a class for expanded clones.

j_call | d_call | clone_size | v_call | cdr3_nt | cdr3_aa
TRBJ2-1 | - | - | TRBV29-1 | TGCAGCGTAGTAGACAGAAGCTCCTACAATGAGCAGTTCTTC | CSVVDRSSYNEQFF
TRBJ2-7 | - | few | TRBV4-3 | TGCGCCAGCAGCCAAGGACAGGAGAACTCCTACGAGCAGTACTTC | CASSQGQENSYEQYF
TRBJ2-7 | - | few | TRBV28 | TGTGCCAGCAGTTGGAAACTCTACGAGCAGTACTTC | CASSWKLYEQYF
TRBJ2-1 | - | once | TRBV21-1 | TGTGCCAGCAAAACAAGGACTTGCAGTGGTGAGCAGTTCTTC | CASKTRTCSGEQFF
TRBJ2-7 | - | many | TRBV3-1 | TGTGCCAGCAGCCAAGGACCGGGGGAGCAGTACTTC | CASSQGPGEQYF
TRBJ2-1 | TRBD2 | few | TRBV7-2 | TGTGCCAGCAGCTTAGTCCCGGGACTAGCGGGGGGCCACAATGAGCAGTTCTTC | CASSLVPGLAGGHNEQFF
TRBJ2-1 | TRBD2 | - | TRBV20-1 | TGCAGTGCGGGGGGGACTAGCGGGGGGGTCAATGAGCAGTTCTTC | CSAGGTSGGVNEQFF
TRBJ1-5 | TRBD1 | - | TRBV12-3/TRBV12-4 | TGTGCCAGCAGTCCGGGACAGGGGCCGAAATATAGCAATCAGCCCCAGCATTTT | CASSPGQGPKYSNQPQHF
TRBJ2-7 | - | few | TRBV7-9 | TGTGCCAGCAGCTTCTTAAGGGACGAGCAGTACTTC | CASSFLRDEQYF
TRBJ1-6 | TRBD1 | - | TRBV28 | TGTGCCAGCACCAGATGGGACAGTCCCCGTTATCTCCACTTT | CASTRWDSPRYLHF
TRBJ1-5 | TRBD1 | - | TRBV7-2 | TGTGCCAGCAGCTTAGCCCCACCGGGACAGCGAGCTAATCAGCCCCAGCATTTT | CASSLAPPGQRANQPQHF
TRBJ2-3 | - | - | TRBV6-2/TRBV6-3 | TGTGCCAGCAGTTACGGGACCGAGTATACGCAGTATTTT | CASSYGTEYTQYF
TRBJ1-2 | TRBD1 | few | TRBV24-1 | TGTGCCACCAGTGCTGGGACAGAGTTTAACTATGGCTACACCTTC | CATSAGTEFNYGYTF
TRBJ2-3 | - | - | TRBV4-2 | TGTGCCAGCAGCCGAGAATTGGGCATAGGGGGGAGCACAGATACGCAGTATTTT | CASSRELGIGGSTDTQYF
TRBJ2-1 | - | - | TRBV6-6 | TGTGCCAGCAGTTACAAGGGGGGAGATTACAATGAGCAGTTCTTC | CASSYKGGDYNEQFF
TRBJ2-1 | - | - | TRBV20-1 | TGCAGTGCTAGTTCAGGGGAAAACTACAATGAGCAGTTCTTC | CSASSGENYNEQFF
TRBJ1-2 | TRBD1 | - | TRBV4-3 | TGCGCCAGCAGCCAAGATAAGGACAGGAAGAACTATGGCTACACCTTC | CASSQDKDRKNYGYTF
TRBJ2-5 | - | few | TRBV6-6 | TGTGCCAGCAGTAAAAGGGGGGCGCGGGAGACCCAGTACTTC | CASSKRGARETQYF
TRBJ2-5 | TRBD1 | - | TRBV18 | TGTGCCAGCTCACGATGGGACAGCCAAGAGACCCAGTACTTC | CASSRWDSQETQYF
TRBJ2-4 | TRBD1 | - | TRBV29-1 | TGCAGCGTTCGGGACAGGGATCAGTACTTC | CSVRDRDQYF
TRBJ2-4 | - | few | TRBV6-2/TRBV6-3 | TGTGCCACCTCTCTCTCCGGGACTTCAAGCATTCAGTACTTC | CATSLSGTSSIQYF
TRBJ1-4 | - | - | TRBV4-3 | TGCGCCAGCAGCCCCGACCCGGGCACTAATGAAAAACTGTTTTTT | CASSPDPGTNEKLFF
TRBJ2-7 | TRBD1 | - | TRBV7-2 | TGTGCCAGCAGGGAAGGGGGCTCTTCCTCCTACGAGCAGTACTTC | CASREGGSSSYEQYF
TRBJ2-5 | TRBD1 | - | TRBV4-3 | TGCGCCAGCAGCCAAGGGACAGGGGGCCGGCGAGAGACCCAGTACTTC | CASSQGTGGRRETQYF
TRBJ2-7 | TRBD1 | few | TRBV7-2 | TGTGCCAGCAGCTTACGGGACAGGGTATATCGGTACGAGCAGTACTTC | CASSLRDRVYRYEQYF
TRBJ2-1 | - | - | TRBV7-2 | TGTGTCAGCAGCTTAGGGGTAGCGGAGCAGTTCTTC | CVSSLGVAEQFF
TRBJ2-5 | TRBD1 | - | TRBV13 | TGTGCCAGCAGCTTAAAGGGGGCACACCAAGAGACCCAGTACTTC | CASSLKGAHQETQYF
TRBJ1-1 | - | - | TRBV7-8 | TGTGCCAGCAGCTTAAGAGGTTTAGGGTGGAGAACTGAAGCTTTCTTT | CASSLRGLGWRTEAFF
TRBJ2-5 | TRBD1 | once | TRBV6-2/TRBV6-3 | TGTGCCAGCAGTTATCTCCGGGACAGGGGGCGAGAGACCCAGTACTTC | CASSYLRDRGRETQYF
TRBJ1-2 | TRBD1 | - | TRBV7-2 | TGTGCCAGCAGCTTAGGACAGGGGACCTACACCTTC | CASSLGQGTYTF
TRBJ1-2 | - | - | TRBV4-2 | TGTGCCAGCAGCCAAGGGGACCAGACTAACTATGGCTACACCTTC | CASSQGDQTNYGYTF
TRBJ2-1 | TRBD1 | few | TRBV9 | TGTGCCAGCAGCGAGACAGGGTGGGACAATGAGCAGTTCTTC | CASSETGWDNEQFF
TRBJ2-5 | TRBD2 | few | TRBV12-3/TRBV12-4 | TGTGCCAGCAGTTTCTCCAAGGGACTAGCGGTATTGGAGACCCAGTACTTC | CASSFSKGLAVLETQYF
TRBJ2-1 | - | - | TRBV6-1 | TGTGCCAGCAGTGGGGTCAGGGAAGGTGAGCAGTTCTTC | CASSGVREGEQFF
TRBJ2-7 | - | - | TRBV2 | TGTGCCAGCATGGGGGGATACAATGAGCAGTACTTC | CASMGGYNEQYF
TRBJ2-7 | - | few | TRBV4-3 | TGCGCCAGCAGCCAAGATCTCGCCAGCTACGAGCAGTACTTC | CASSQDLASYEQYF
TRBJ2-7 | TRBD1 | many | TRBV27 | TGTGCCAGCAGTTTAAGGGGACAGGGCTACGAGCAGTACTTC | CASSLRGQGYEQYF
TRBJ2-7 | - | - | TRBV18 | TGTGCCAGCTCACCACTGGCAGGAACCTACGAGCAGTACTTC | CASSPLAGTYEQYF
TRBJ2-3 | TRBD2 | - | TRBV5-1 | TGCGCCAGCAGCTCGGAGGCTAGCGGGGGCCATGATACGCAGTATTTT | CASSSEASGGHDTQYF
TRBJ2-7 | - | - | TRBV25-1 | TGTGCCAGCAGTGAATTAGGGAGACAGGCGAGTGAGCAGTACTTC | CASSELGRQASEQYF
TRBJ2-1 | - | once | TRBV5-1 | TGCGCCAGCAGCCCGGACGCCTTAGGAGGTGAGTTCTTC | CASSPDALGGEFF
TRBJ2-4 | TRBD2 | - | TRBV4-1 | TGCGCCAGCAGCCAAGATCAAGCTAGCGGGTCGATTCAGTACTTC | CASSQDQASGSIQYF
TRBJ1-2 | TRBD1 | - | TRBV6-5 | TGTGCCAGCAGTTACTTGGAGACAGGGGGGAACTATGGCCACACCTTC | CASSYLETGGNYGHTF
TRBJ2-4 | - | few | TRBV29-1 | TGCAGCGTTGCTCATCGCCTGTCCAAAAACATTCAGTACTTC | CSVAHRLSKNIQYF
TRBJ1-6 | TRBD1 | few | TRBV7-4 | TGTGCCAGCAGCGGAGGACAGGGGGCAAGTTCACCCCTCCACTTT | CASSGGQGASSPLHF
TRBJ1-2 | - | - | TRBV6-2/TRBV6-3 | TGTGCCAGCAGCCACAACATCTATGGCTACACCTTC | CASSHNIYGYTF
TRBJ1-3 | - | - | TRBV6-2/TRBV6-3 | TGTGCCAGTAGAGACACCTCTGGAAACACCATATATTTT | CASRDTSGNTIYF
TRBJ2-7 | TRBD2 | many | TRBV28 | TGTGCCAGCAGCCCCGGGACTAGCCCCTACGAGCAGTACTTC | CASSPGTSPYEQYF
TRBJ1-4 | - | - | TRBV4-3 | TGCGCCAGCAGCCAAGTGGAGACCGGGGGTGAAAAACTGTTTTTT | CASSQVETGGEKLFF
TRBJ2-5 | - | - | TRBV5-1 | TGCGCCAGCAGCTTGGAGATAGTGGGGGTTGAGACCCAGTACTTC | CASSLEIVGVETQYF
TRBJ2-7 | TRBD1 | - | TRBV20-1 | TGCAGTGCCTCAACCGGGACAGGTCACTACGAGCAGTACTTC | CSASTGTGHYEQYF
TRBJ1-2 | - | - | TRBV6-5 | TGTGCCAGCAGTTACCGGGGAGGGGACTATGGCTACACCTTC | CASSYRGGDYGYTF
TRBJ1-2 | - | - | TRBV4-2 | TGTGCCAGCAGCCAAGAGACCAGGGGAGACGGCTACACCTTC | CASSQETRGDGYTF
TRBJ2-5 | - | - | TRBV7-8 | TGTGCCAGCAGCTTGATAGCGTGGGAGACCCAGTACTTC | CASSLIAWETQYF
TRBJ1-5 | TRBD1 | - | TRBV4-3 | TGCGCCAGCAGCCAAGATGGGACAGCATGGCAGCCCCAGCATTTT | CASSQDGTAWQPQHF